A selection of T cell receptor beta chains follows, all from one sample in a study of T cells after posttransplantation cyclophosphamide. The repertoire was sequenced with immunoSEQ multiplex PCR; TCRdb's copy has only in-frame clones and lacks some. The sample contains 11,000 or so clones, about 1.9% of which appear only once. This sample comprised PBMCs, obtained after allogeneic stem cell transplant with posttransplant cyclophosphamide. Every receptor here comes from a male patient between 25 and 40 years old who received an allogeneic stem cell transplant from a related donor, was CMV-positive, and had no GVHD. The graft donor may have given rise to some T cells. Each CDR3 is given with its conserved first and last residue. D genes are given only for firm matches. Only part of the rows carry a size: once, few, many, or a class if the clone is expanded.

CDR3nt | CDR3aa | v_gene | abundance | d_gene | j_gene
TGTGCCAGCAGCCAGGGACAGGGGGCTTACAATGAGCAGTTCTTC | CASSQGQGAYNEQFF | TRBV7-9 | . | TRBD1 | TRBJ2-1
TGTGCCAGCGTCGGCGTGGCGGATGAAGCTTTCTTT | CASVGVADEAFF | TRBV7-8 | few | . | TRBJ1-1
TGTGCCAGCAGAGGTGGGTTTAGCGGGAGCTCCTACGAGCAGTACTTC | CASRGGFSGSSYEQYF | TRBV2 | . | TRBD2 | TRBJ2-7
TGTGCTAGTGGTTTGGATTTCAGGGGGCTGGAGGAGACCCAGTACTTC | CASGLDFRGLEETQYF | TRBV12-5 | . | TRBD1 | TRBJ2-5
TGTGCCAGCAGTTTATTAGACCCGATAGGGGCAGATACGCAGTATTTT | CASSLLDPIGADTQYF | TRBV28 | . | . | TRBJ2-3
TGTGCCAGCAGTATTCAACTAGCGGGGGCTTACAATGAGCAGTTCTTC | CASSIQLAGAYNEQFF | TRBV5-8 | . | TRBD2 | TRBJ2-1
TGTGCCAGCAGCTCGAGTTATCGTAATGAGCAGTTCTTC | CASSSSYRNEQFF | TRBV11-3 | . | . | TRBJ2-1
TGTGCCAGCAGCGGGAGCTTGTCAGATACGCAGTATTTT | CASSGSLSDTQYF | TRBV25-1 | . | . | TRBJ2-3
TGTGCCAGCAGCTTAAATGGGGGGGCGGATAATGAGCAGTTCTTC | CASSLNGGADNEQFF | TRBV7-3 | few | . | TRBJ2-1
TGTGCCAGCAGCCTGGACAGGGATTATGGCTACACCTTC | CASSLDRDYGYTF | TRBV14 | . | TRBD1 | TRBJ1-2
TGCGCCAGCAGTCAGCGGTGGGAAGAGACCCAGTACTTC | CASSQRWEETQYF | TRBV5-1 | . | . | TRBJ2-5
TGTGCCAGCTCTGGACAGCTTGGTTATAGCAATCAGCCCCAGCATTTT | CASSGQLGYSNQPQHF | TRBV18 | few | . | TRBJ1-5
TGTGCCACGCGGCAGAGCACAGATACGCAGTATTTT | CATRQSTDTQYF | TRBV7-9 | . | . | TRBJ2-3
TGTGCCAGCAGCTCGGGGGAGTTACAATACTATGGCTACACCTTC | CASSSGELQYYGYTF | TRBV5-6 | . | . | TRBJ1-2
TGTGCCAGCAGGGGGGGGGAGGACACTGAAGCTTTCTTT | CASRGGEDTEAFF | TRBV11-3 | few | . | TRBJ1-1
TGTGCCATCAGTGTGGGGGGAGAGACCCAGTACTTC | CAISVGGETQYF | TRBV10-3 | few | . | TRBJ2-5
TGTGCCAGCAGCTTGGGCGGGAGGGCCTTCGATACGCAGTATTTT | CASSLGGRAFDTQYF | TRBV5-6 | . | TRBD2 | TRBJ2-3
TGTGCCAGCAAGGCTAGCGGTGAGACCCAGTACTTC | CASKASGETQYF | TRBV2 | few | TRBD2 | TRBJ2-5
TGTGCCAGCGGGCAGAGCTCCTACGAGCAGTACTTC | CASGQSSYEQYF | TRBV6-5 | few | . | TRBJ2-7
TGTGCCAGCAGTCAGTCATGGAACACCGGGGAGCTGTTTTTT | CASSQSWNTGELFF | TRBV27 | . | . | TRBJ2-2
TGTGCCAGCAGTTCACCGGGACTAGCGTCCTACGAGCAGTACTTC | CASSSPGLASYEQYF | TRBV28 | . | TRBD2 | TRBJ2-7
TGTGCCAGCAGCTTATTCGGAGGAACACCCTCTGGGGCCAACGTCCTGACTTTC | CASSLFGGTPSGANVLTF | TRBV13 | . | . | TRBJ2-6
TGTGCCAGCAGCTTCGGTCAGGAGGAGGAGACCCAGTACTTC | CASSFGQEEETQYF | TRBV7-9 | few | . | TRBJ2-5
TGTGCCAGTAGTCCTTCTGGGACAGGGGGAGACACTGAAGCTTTCTTT | CASSPSGTGGDTEAFF | TRBV19 | few | TRBD1 | TRBJ1-1
TGTGCCAGCAGCCTAGGGGGCCAGGTTAATTCACCCCTCCACTTT | CASSLGGQVNSPLHF | TRBV7-3 | few | TRBD1 | TRBJ1-6
TGTGCCAGCGCAGCGCTTGGGGGGGCGCGCGATGGGCAGTTCTTC | CASAALGGARDGQFF | TRBV27 | few | . | TRBJ2-1
TGTGCCAGCAGCCCTCCTTCGGGACAGGGGCATTACGAGCAGTACTTC | CASSPPSGQGHYEQYF | TRBV28 | . | TRBD1 | TRBJ2-7
TGTGCCAGCAGCGTTAGCTCTGGGGCCAACGTCCTGACTTTC | CASSVSSGANVLTF | TRBV9 | few | . | TRBJ2-6
TGTGCCAGCTCACCAGAAACGGGGTCACAGGGGGAGGATGGCTACACCTTC | CASSPETGSQGEDGYTF | TRBV18 | . | TRBD1 | TRBJ1-2
TGTGCCAGCAGCGTAGATTGGGGCGGGGGACCGTACAATGAGCAGTTCTTC | CASSVDWGGGPYNEQFF | TRBV9 | medium-sized | TRBD2 | TRBJ2-1
TGTGCCAGCAGCTTGGAGAGCTCCTATAATTCACCCCTCCACTTT | CASSLESSYNSPLHF | TRBV5-6 | . | . | TRBJ1-6
TGTGCCAGTATGGGGCAGGGAGGTAGCGAGCAGTACTTC | CASMGQGGSEQYF | TRBV19 | few | . | TRBJ2-7
TGTGCCAGCAGCTTCGGACAGGGGGCGCATGGCTACACCTTC | CASSFGQGAHGYTF | TRBV7-9 | few | TRBD1 | TRBJ1-2
TGCACTGGGTGGGCGGGAGGGGCCTACAATGAGCAGTTCTTC | CTGWAGGAYNEQFF | TRBV29-1 | . | TRBD2 | TRBJ2-1
TGTGCCAGCAGCTTAGAGGGGGCTGGGGCCAACGTCCTGACTTTC | CASSLEGAGANVLTF | TRBV7-9 | . | . | TRBJ2-6
TGTGCCAGCAGCCACCCGACTGGAGCGGGGGGGCGCGGGGAGACCCAGTACTTC | CASSHPTGAGGRGETQYF | TRBV4-2 | . | TRBD2 | TRBJ2-5
TGTGCCAGCAGTGAATCGGCAAGAGGGTGGAACACTGAAGCTTTCTTT | CASSESARGWNTEAFF | TRBV6-1 | . | . | TRBJ1-1
TGTGCCAGCAACCCTAGACAGGGACATCCTTACGAGCAGTACTTC | CASNPRQGHPYEQYF | TRBV2 | medium-sized | TRBD1 | TRBJ2-7
TGTGCCAGCAGCTTGGGGACAACTAACTATGGCTACACCTTC | CASSLGTTNYGYTF | TRBV5-6 | medium-sized | . | TRBJ1-2
TGTGCCAGCAGCTTATCCCCACTCGAAAGCACTGAAGCTTTCTTT | CASSLSPLESTEAFF | TRBV7-6 | . | . | TRBJ1-1
TGTGCCACCAGCAGAGTTCGGGCGGGCTCGCATGAGCAGTACTTC | CATSRVRAGSHEQYF | TRBV15 | few | . | TRBJ2-7
TGTGCTAGTGGTTTGACCGGCTACCCGGGCACCGGGGAGCTGTTTTTT | CASGLTGYPGTGELFF | TRBV12-5 | few | . | TRBJ2-2
TGTGCCAGCAGTTTTTGGGGGGTTGGCAATTCACCCCTCCACTTT | CASSFWGVGNSPLHF | TRBV6-5 | . | . | TRBJ1-6
TGCGCCAGCAGCCAAGATGGTAGAAACTCCTACAATGAGCAGTTCTTC | CASSQDGRNSYNEQFF | TRBV4-1 | few | . | TRBJ2-1